The rows below give T cell receptor beta chains drawn from one sample of a study of identical twins. TCRdb independently ran MiXCR on the 5' RACE reads; one entry per CDR3 protein. In the table there are around 290,000 distinct CDR3 sequences, 9.5% of which are singletons. The sample also formed part of further work on yellow fever vaccine responses in identical twins.

Sequencing input: CD8+ T cells sorted from blood. These receptors all stem from a woman between 18 and 29 years old in good health. Both conserved end residues are part of each CDR3. For some rows the clone size is stated as once, few or many, or as a class when expanded; others skip it.

>TRBV6-6|few|TRBJ2-7
CASSYLKSHEQYF
>TRBV6-1|many|TRBJ2-1
CASSEAGGYNEQFF
>TRBV12-3/TRBV12-4|NA|TRBJ2-3
CASSSLATSGGAGTDTQYF
>TRBV3-1|NA|TRBJ2-3
CASSQVLVPDTQYF
>TRBV4-3|many|TRBJ2-7
CASSHRRGYEQYF
>TRBV4-3|NA|TRBJ1-1
CASRHSPGHTEAFF
>TRBV12-3/TRBV12-4|NA|TRBJ2-7
CASSLWAHVGGNHSYEQYF
>TRBV20-1|few|TRBJ1-5
CSARDRFTVDQPQHF
>TRBV7-6|few|TRBJ1-5
CASSADSFNQPQHF
>TRBV7-9|NA|TRBJ2-5
CAISGLAGGPGETQYF
>TRBV29-1|few|TRBJ2-7
CSVLGVKTGIYEQYF
>TRBV4-3|many|TRBJ2-7
CASSQEGSSGVYEQYF
>TRBV29-1|few|TRBJ2-6
CSVVTAGANVLTF
>TRBV10-2|many|TRBJ1-5
CASSESRQGGNQPQHF
>TRBV10-3|few|TRBJ2-7
CAISEWDRSNPYEQYF
>TRBV20-1|many|TRBJ2-1
CSARARADNEQFF
>TRBV3-1|many|TRBJ2-3
CASSPGRVLGDTQYF
>TRBV4-2|many|TRBJ2-3
CASSQEDIGTSGGSTDTQYF
>TRBV4-3|few|TRBJ2-1
CASSQDGSRAWRVNEQFF
>TRBV7-9|NA|TRBJ1-1
CASSLVVPDPNTEAFF
>TRBV27|few|TRBJ2-1
CASSGETRVYEQFF
>TRBV20-1|few|TRBJ2-7
CSARAGGFDYEQYF
>TRBV28|NA|TRBJ2-3
CASSSRLYKTQYF
>TRBV7-9|NA|TRBJ2-5
CASSLFGGSQETQYF
>TRBV29-1|NA|TRBJ2-1
CSVEPPRTSYNEQFF
>TRBV12-3/TRBV12-4|few|TRBJ2-7
CASSLVDGGPEQYF
>TRBV24-1|few|TRBJ2-1
CATAPAGGSYNEQFF
>TRBV6-1|few|TRBJ2-5
CASRHGGSQETQYF
>TRBV29-1|many|TRBJ1-1
CSVVGGYQNTEAFF
>TRBV4-2|many|TRBJ1-5
CASPPATGTGEKIGNQPQHF
>TRBV4-1|many|TRBJ1-2
CASSQEESGRGQGYTF
>TRBV11-2|NA|TRBJ2-5
CASSLEGQGLGETQYF
>TRBV7-6|many|TRBJ2-7
CASGGTDSYEQYF
>TRBV11-2|NA|TRBJ2-1
CASSLEVAGSSYNEQFF
>TRBV7-9|NA|TRBJ2-7
CASRTGPSYEQYF
>TRBV7-9|NA|TRBJ2-2
CASSLGDYTGELFF
>TRBV7-2|NA|TRBJ2-7
CASSQLSSHEQYF
>TRBV5-6|many|TRBJ1-5
CASSLLGNQPQHF
>TRBV20-1|few|TRBJ2-3
CSAREATSGSYTQYF
>TRBV12-1|few|TRBJ2-5
CAGTGIGTSDQETQYF
>TRBV7-9|many|TRBJ2-7
CASSFRDSSSYEQYF
>TRBV12-3/TRBV12-4|many|TRBJ2-5
CASSFEFEQVIEETQYF
>TRBV5-6|NA|TRBJ2-6
CASSSSREPPGANVLTF
>TRBV29-1|NA|TRBJ2-2
CSVETQRGGITGELFF
>TRBV29-1|NA|TRBJ1-1
CSVGWENTEAFF
>TRBV29-1|NA|TRBJ2-7
CSVALAGHHEQYF
>TRBV4-1|few|TRBJ1-2
CASSQEWTGMLGYTF
>TRBV27|few|TRBJ1-5
CASWGTNQPQHF
>TRBV6-5|NA|TRBJ2-7
CASSYSGQGAGYEQYF
>TRBV29-1|few|TRBJ1-5
CSVRTINQPQHF
>TRBV20-1|NA|TRBJ2-2
CSVATVQGRAGELFF
>TRBV2|few|TRBJ1-2
CASRDPGQGFGYTF
>TRBV12-3/TRBV12-4|many|TRBJ1-1
CASSSIDRGVNGAFF
>TRBV7-2|few|TRBJ2-5
CASSLEGRGLGETQYF